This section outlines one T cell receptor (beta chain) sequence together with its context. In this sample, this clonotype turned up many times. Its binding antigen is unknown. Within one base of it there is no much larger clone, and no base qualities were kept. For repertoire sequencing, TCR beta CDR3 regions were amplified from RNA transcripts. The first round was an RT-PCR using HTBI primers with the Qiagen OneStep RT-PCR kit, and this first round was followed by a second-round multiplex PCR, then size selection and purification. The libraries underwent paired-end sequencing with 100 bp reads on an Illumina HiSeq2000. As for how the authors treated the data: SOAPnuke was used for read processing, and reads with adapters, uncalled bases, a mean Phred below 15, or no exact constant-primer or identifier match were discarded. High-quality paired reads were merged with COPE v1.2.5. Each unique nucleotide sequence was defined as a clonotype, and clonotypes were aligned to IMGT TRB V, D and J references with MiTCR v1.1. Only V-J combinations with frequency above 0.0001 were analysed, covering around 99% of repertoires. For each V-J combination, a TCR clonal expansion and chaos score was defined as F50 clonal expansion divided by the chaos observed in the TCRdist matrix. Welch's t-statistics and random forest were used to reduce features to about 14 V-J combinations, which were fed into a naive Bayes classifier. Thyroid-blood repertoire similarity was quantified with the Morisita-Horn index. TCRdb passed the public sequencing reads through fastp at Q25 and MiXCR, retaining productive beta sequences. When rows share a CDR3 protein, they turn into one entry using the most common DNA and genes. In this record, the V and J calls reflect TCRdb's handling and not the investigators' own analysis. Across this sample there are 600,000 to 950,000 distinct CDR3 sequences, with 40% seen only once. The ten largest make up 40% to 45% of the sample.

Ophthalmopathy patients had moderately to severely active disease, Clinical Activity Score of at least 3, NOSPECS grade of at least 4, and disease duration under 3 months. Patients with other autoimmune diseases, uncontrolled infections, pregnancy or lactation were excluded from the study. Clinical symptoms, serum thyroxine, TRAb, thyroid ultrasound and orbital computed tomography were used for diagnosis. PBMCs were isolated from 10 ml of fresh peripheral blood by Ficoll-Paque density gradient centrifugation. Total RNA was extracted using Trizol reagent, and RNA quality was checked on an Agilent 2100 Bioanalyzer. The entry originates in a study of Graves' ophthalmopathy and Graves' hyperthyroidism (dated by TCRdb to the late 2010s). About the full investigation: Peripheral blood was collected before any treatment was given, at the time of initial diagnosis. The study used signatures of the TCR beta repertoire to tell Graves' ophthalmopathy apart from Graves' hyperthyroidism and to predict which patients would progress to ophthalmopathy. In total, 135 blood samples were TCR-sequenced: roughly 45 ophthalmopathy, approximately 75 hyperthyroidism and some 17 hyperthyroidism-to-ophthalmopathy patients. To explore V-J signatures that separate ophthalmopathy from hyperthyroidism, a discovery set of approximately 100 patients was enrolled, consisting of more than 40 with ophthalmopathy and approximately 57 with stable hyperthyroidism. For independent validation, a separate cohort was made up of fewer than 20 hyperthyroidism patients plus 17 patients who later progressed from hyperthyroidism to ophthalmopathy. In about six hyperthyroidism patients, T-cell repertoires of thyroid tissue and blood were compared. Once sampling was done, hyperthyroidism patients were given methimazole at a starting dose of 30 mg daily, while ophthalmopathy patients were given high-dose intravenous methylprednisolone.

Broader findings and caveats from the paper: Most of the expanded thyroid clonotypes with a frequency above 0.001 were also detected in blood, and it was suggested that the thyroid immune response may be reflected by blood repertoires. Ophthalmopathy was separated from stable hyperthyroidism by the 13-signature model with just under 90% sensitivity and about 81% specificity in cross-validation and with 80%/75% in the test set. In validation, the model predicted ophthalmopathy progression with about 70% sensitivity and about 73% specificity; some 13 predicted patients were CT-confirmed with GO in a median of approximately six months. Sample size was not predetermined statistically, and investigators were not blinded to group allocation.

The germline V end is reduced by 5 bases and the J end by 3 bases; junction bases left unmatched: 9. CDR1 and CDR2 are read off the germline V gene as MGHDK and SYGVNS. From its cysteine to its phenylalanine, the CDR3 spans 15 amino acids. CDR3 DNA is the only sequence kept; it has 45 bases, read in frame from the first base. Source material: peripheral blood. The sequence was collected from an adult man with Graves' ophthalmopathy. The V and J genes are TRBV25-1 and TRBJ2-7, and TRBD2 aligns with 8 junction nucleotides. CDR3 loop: CASSSVSGSYYEQYF. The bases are TGTGCCAGCAGTTCCGTGAGCGGGAGCTACTACGAGCAGTACTTC.